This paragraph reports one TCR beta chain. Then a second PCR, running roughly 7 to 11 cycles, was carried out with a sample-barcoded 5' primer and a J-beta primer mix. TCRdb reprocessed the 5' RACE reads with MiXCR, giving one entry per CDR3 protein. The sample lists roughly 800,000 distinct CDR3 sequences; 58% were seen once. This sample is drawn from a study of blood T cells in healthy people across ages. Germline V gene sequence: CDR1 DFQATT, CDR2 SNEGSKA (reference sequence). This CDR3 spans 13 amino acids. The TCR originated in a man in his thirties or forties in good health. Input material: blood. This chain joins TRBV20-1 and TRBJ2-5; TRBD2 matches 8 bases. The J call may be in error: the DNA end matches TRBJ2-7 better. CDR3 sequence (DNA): TGCAGTGCAATGAGCGGGAGTCCCCACGAGCAGTACTTC. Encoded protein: CSAMSGSPHEQYF.